These 14 T cell receptor beta chains came from one sample sequenced in a study of blood T cell repertoires in COVID-19. Generated by immunoSEQ multiplex PCR, the TCRdb table keeps only in-frame clones and is missing some. This table has around 160,000 clones, around 81% appearing once. The sample was PBMCs or T cells enriched from blood (not recorded which). The receptors originated from a man aged 40-50 years who had recovered from COVID-19.

CDR3 sequence reads: CASSLAPGNYEQYV. The CDR3 DNA reads as TGTGCCAGCAGCTTAGCCCCAGGAAACTACGAGCAGTACGTC. The V call is TRBV7-8, the J call TRBJ2-7, with no clear D. With 0 bases removed from V and 3 bases from J, the gap between germline ends came to 9 bases. The CDR3 is 14 residues long. Germline-derived CDR1 and CDR2 are SGHVS and FQNEAQ.

This rearrangement joins TRBV25-1 to TRBJ1-2, with 11 positions matching TRBD1. The V and J ends lost 7 bases and 8 bases, in that order; junction bases with no gene match: 6. CDR3 length: 13 residues. The V gene's germline CDR1 is MGHDK and CDR2 SYGVNS. CDR3 amino acids: CASTGTGGFGYTF. The CDR3 nucleotides read TGTGCCAGCACCGGGACAGGGGGGTTCGGCTACACCTTC.

Ten or more counts support this clone. The chain carries TRBV7-9 and TRBJ2-2, with D possibly being TRBD2 (5 bases). The CDR3 runs 14 residues. CDR1 and CDR2 from the germline V gene are SEHNR and FQNEAQ (reference sequence). The V gene lost 5 bases and the J gene lost 0 bases, with 7 bases spanning the gap. In nucleotides, the CDR3 is TGTGCCAGCAGCATACTAGCGAACACCGGGGAGCTGTTTTTT. Protein sequence: CASSILANTGELFF.

This clone was seen just once. This chain uses TRBV11-2 with TRBJ2-7; 7 bases are shared with TRBD2. V lost 7 bases, J lost 6 bases, and 15 bases stayed unmatched. CDR1 and CDR2 from the germline V gene are SGHAT and FQNNGV. The CDR3 has 15 residues. Here the CDR3 reads CASTKGRDYGSEQYF. CDR3 coding DNA: TGTGCCAGCACAAAAGGCCGGGACTACGGATCCGAGCAGTACTTC.

This clone was found a few times. This chain links TRBV5-1 with TRBJ2-1; 11 nucleotides align to TRBD2. V lost 4 bases and J lost 8; bases outside the gene matches: 20. Germline V gene lookup returns CDR1 SGHRS and CDR2 YFSETQ. The CDR3 spans 19 residues. CDR3: CASSDGALAGGPRGHEQFF. DNA of the CDR3: TGCGCCAGCAGCGACGGAGCGCTAGCGGGGGGACCACGGGGGCATGAGCAGTTCTTC.

This chain joins TRBV19 and TRBJ1-4, with TRBD1 identical over 10 bases. Trimming took 3 bases from V and 8 from J; bases not matched to a gene: 3. This CDR3 has 14 residues. Germline-derived CDR1 and CDR2 are LNHDA and SQIVND (reference sequence). Written as DNA, the CDR3 is TGTGCCAGTAGTATCGGGACAGGGGACGAAAAACTGTTTTTT. As protein: CASSIGTGDEKLFF.

The V and J genes are TRBV5-1 and TRBJ2-5, with D possibly TRBD1 on 6 matching bases. The CDR3 contains 13 residues. Per germline, CDR1 SGHRS and CDR2 YFSETQ. The V end lost 0 bases, the J end lost 4 bases, and 7 bases lay between the germline ends. CDR3 sequence: CASSLEGGETQYF. The CDR3 DNA sequence: TGCGCCAGCAGCTTGGAAGGGGGAGAGACCCAGTACTTC.

The V gene is TRBV5-8, the J gene TRBJ1-2; the D gene is possibly TRBD1 (6 bases). Germline V gives CDR1 SGHTS, CDR2 YDEGEE. Trimming removed 7 bases at V and 8 bases at J, with 12 bases between. This CDR3 is built from 11 residues. This chain's CDR3 is CASQGFYGYTF. Written as DNA, the CDR3 is TGTGCCAGCCAGGGGTTCTACGGCTACACCTTC.

This clone was observed once. A much larger clone lies one base from this, so it may be a read error. This rearrangement joins TRBV5-1 to TRBJ1-1, with 7 bases that match TRBD1. This CDR3 spans 12 amino acids. CDR1 and CDR2 (germline): SGHRS, YFSETQ. Germline trimming cut 7 bases from V and 1 base from J; bases unmatched to any gene: 1. The CDR3 DNA is TGCGCCAGCCGGACAGGGAACACTGAAGCTTTCTTT. It specifies CASRTGNTEAFF.

The chain couples TRBV7-9 to TRBJ1-3; D gene unclear. The V end was cut by 5 bases, the J end by 0 bases, with 11 bases between. The CDR3 is 15 residues long. Germline assignment: CDR1 SEHNR and CDR2 FQNEAQ (reference sequence). The CDR3 loop reads CASSTHQVSGNTIYF. The CDR3 bases are TGTGCCAGCAGCACTCACCAGGTCTCTGGAAACACCATATATTTT.

V and J are TRBV19 and TRBJ1-5; D perhaps matches TRBD1 (6 bases). Per germline, CDR1 LNHDA and CDR2 SQIVND (reference sequence). This CDR3 is built from 13 residues. V dropped 4 bases and J dropped 8 bases, with 12 bases sitting between them. CDR3 in amino acids: CASSTGVREPQHF. Here the CDR3 DNA reads TGTGCCAGTAGTACAGGGGTAAGAGAGCCCCAGCATTTT.

The gene calls are TRBV5-1 and TRBJ1-1, with D tentatively TRBD1 (6 bases). V was clipped by 4 bases and J by 0 bases, with 13 bases between them. The CDR3 is 15 amino acids. Germline loops: CDR1 SGHRS, CDR2 YFSETQ. The CDR3 nucleotides are TGCGCCAGCAGCCGGGAGGGGGGAGTGAACACTGAAGCTTTCTTT. It yields the protein CASSREGGVNTEAFF.

V is TRBV11-2 and J is TRBJ2-5; a possible D gene is TRBD1 (5 bases). CDR3 length: 11 amino acids. Germline V lookup: CDR1 SGHAT, CDR2 FQNNGV. Trimming pared 6 bases from V and 4 bases from J, leaving 6 bases between. CDR3 residues: CASRRGETQYF. The CDR3 DNA is TGTGCCAGCAGAAGGGGAGAGACCCAGTACTTC.

J is TRBJ2-1 and V is TRBV4-2; 7 bases agree with TRBD1. The CDR3 runs 19 residues. Losses at the gene ends were 0 bases for V and 2 bases for J; bases not matched to a gene: 13. From germline, CDR1 is LGHNA and CDR2 YNFKEQ. CDR3 amino acids: CASSQEYQRRGSPYNEQFF. The DNA of the CDR3 is TGTGCCAGCAGCCAAGAGTATCAGCGCAGGGGGTCCCCCTACAATGAGCAGTTCTTC.